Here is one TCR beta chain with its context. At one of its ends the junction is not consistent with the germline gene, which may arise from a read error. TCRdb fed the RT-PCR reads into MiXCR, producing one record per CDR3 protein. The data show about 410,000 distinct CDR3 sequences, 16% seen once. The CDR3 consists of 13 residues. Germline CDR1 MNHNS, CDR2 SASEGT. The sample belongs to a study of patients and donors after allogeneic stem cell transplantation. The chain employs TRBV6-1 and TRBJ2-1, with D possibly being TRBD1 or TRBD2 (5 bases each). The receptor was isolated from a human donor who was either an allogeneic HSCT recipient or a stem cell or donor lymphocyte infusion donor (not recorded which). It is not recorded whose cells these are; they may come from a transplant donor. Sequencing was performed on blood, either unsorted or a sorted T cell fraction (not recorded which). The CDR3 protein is CASSTGPGTTGIF. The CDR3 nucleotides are TGTGCCAGCAGTACTGGCCCCGGGACGACGGGCATCTTC.